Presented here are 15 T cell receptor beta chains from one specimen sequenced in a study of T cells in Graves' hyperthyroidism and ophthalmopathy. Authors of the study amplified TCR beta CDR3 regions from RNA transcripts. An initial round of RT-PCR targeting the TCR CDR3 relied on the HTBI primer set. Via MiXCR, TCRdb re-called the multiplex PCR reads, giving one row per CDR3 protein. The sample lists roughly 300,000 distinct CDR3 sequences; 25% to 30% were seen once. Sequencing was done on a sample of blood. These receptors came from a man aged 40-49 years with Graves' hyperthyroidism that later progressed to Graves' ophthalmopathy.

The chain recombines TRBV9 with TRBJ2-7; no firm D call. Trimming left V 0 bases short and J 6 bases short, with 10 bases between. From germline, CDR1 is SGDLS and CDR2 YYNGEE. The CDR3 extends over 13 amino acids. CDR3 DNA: TGTGCCAGCAGCGTAGACGGGCGTCGCGAGCAGTACTTC. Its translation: CASSVDGRREQYF. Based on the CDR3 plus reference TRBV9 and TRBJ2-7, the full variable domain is DSGVTQTPKHLITATGQRVTLRCSPRSGDLSVYWYQQSLDQGLQFLIQYYNGEERAKGNILERFSAQQFPDLHSELNLSSLELGDSALYFCASSVDGRREQYFGPGTRLTVT.

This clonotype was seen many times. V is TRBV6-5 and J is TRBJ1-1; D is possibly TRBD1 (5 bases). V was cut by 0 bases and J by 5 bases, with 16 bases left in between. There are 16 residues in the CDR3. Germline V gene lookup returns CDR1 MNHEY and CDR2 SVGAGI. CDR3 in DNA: TGTGCCAGCAGTTACTCGAAGGCACAGGTGAGGACTGAAGCTTTCTTT. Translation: CASSYSKAQVRTEAFF.

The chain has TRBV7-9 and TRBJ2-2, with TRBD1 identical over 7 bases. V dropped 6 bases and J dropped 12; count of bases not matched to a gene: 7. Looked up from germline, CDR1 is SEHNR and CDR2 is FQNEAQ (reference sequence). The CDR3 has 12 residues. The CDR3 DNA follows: TGTGCCAGCAGTTACCGGGACAGAAAGCTGTTTTTT. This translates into CASSYRDRKLFF.

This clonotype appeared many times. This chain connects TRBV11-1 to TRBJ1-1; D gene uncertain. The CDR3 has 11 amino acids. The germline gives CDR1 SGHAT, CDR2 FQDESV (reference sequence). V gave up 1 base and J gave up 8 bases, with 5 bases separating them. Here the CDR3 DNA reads TGTGCCAGCAGCTTAGTCGGGGAAGCTTTCTTT. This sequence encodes CASSLVGEAFF.

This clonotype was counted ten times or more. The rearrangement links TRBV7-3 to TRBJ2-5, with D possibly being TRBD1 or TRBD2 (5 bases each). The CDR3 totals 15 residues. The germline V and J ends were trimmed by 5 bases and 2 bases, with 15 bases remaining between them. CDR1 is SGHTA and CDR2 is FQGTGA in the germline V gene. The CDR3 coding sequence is TGTGCCAGCAGCCGAGGGGTCGGGCTACAAGAGACCCAGTACTTC. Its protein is CASSRGVGLQETQYF.

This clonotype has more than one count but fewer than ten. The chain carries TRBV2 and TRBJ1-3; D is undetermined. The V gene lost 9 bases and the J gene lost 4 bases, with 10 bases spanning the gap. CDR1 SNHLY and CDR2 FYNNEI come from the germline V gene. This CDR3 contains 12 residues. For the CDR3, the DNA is TGTGCCAGTCATTCAGCCGGAAACACCATATATTTT. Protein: CASHSAGNTIYF.

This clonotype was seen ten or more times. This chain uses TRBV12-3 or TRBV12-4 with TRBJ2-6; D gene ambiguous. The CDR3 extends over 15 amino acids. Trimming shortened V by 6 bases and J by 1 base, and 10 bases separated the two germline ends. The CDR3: CASRPSVSGANVLTF. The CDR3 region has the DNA TGTGCCAGCAGACCTTCAGTTTCTGGGGCCAACGTCCTGACTTTC.

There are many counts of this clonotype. The CDR3 DNA reads TGTGCCTGGAGTAATTACAGGGTTACCTACGAGCAGTACTTC. Translating it yields CAWSNYRVTYEQYF. This chain uses TRBV30 with TRBJ2-7; tentative D call: TRBD1 (6 bases). The CDR3 runs 14 residues. CDR1 is GTSNPN and CDR2 is SVGIG in the germline V gene (reference sequence). Trimming pared 2 bases from V and 2 bases from J, leaving 13 bases between.

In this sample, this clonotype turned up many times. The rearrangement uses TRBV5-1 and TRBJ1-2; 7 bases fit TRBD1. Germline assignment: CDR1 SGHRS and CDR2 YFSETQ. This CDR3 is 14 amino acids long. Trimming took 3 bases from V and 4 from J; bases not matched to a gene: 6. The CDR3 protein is CASSYTGEGYGYTF. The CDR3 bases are TGCGCCAGCAGCTACACAGGGGAAGGCTATGGCTACACCTTC.

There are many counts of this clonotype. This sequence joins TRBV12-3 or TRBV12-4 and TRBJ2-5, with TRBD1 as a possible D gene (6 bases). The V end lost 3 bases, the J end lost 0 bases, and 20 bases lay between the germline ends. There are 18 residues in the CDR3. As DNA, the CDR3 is TGTGCCAGCAGTTTTCGGTGGGTTCGCAGGGGAAACCAAGAGACCCAGTACTTC. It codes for CASSFRWVRRGNQETQYF.

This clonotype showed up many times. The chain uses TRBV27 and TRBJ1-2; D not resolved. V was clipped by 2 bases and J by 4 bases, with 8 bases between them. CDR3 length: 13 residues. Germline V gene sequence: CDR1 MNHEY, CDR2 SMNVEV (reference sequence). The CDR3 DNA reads TGTGCCAGCAGTTTACAGCCTTCCTATGGCTACACCTTC. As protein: CASSLQPSYGYTF.

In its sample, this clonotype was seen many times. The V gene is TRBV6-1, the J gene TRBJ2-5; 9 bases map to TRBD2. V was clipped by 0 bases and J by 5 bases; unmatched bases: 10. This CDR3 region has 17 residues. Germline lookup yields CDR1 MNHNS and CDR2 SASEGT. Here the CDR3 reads CASSEARGGLASETQYF. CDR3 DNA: TGTGCCAGCAGTGAAGCGAGGGGAGGACTAGCGAGTGAGACCCAGTACTTC.

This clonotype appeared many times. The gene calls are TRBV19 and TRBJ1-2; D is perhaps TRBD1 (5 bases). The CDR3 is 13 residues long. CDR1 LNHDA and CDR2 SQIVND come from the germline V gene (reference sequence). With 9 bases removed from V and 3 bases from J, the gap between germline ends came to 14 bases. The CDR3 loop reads CARPTRAYYGYTF. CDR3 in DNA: TGTGCCAGACCGACCAGGGCGTACTATGGCTACACCTTC.

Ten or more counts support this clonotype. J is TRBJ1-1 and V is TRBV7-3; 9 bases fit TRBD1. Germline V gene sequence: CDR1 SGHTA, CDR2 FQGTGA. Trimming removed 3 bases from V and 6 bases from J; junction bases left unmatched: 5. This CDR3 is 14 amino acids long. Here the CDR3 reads CASSFGGQGSEAFF. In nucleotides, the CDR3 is TGTGCCAGCAGCTTCGGCGGACAGGGGTCTGAAGCTTTCTTT.

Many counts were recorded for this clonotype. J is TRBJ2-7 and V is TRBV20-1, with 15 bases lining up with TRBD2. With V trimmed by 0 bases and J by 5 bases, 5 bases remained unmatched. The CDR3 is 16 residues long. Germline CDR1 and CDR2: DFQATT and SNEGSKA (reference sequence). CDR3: CSARDFGTSGRNEQYF. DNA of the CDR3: TGCAGTGCTAGAGACTTTGGGACTAGCGGGAGGAACGAGCAGTACTTC.